This entry concerns a single T cell receptor (beta chain). Looked up from germline, CDR1 is MNHEY and CDR2 is SMNVEV (reference sequence). CDR3 length: 15 amino acids. Trimming cost V 4 bases and J 7 bases; bases outside gene matches: 10. The entry originates in a study of control samples from healthy donors and cancer patients. Assay used: immunoSEQ multiplex PCR; TCRdb lists only in-frame clones, some missing. The sample gives more than 95,000 clones, roughly 92% of which show up once; over 2.5% is in the top ten. Sequenced input: blood. The rearrangement uses TRBV27 and TRBJ2-1; 7 nucleotides match TRBD1. The TCR originated in a man aged 25-40 years in good health. The CDR3 DNA is TGTGCCAGCAGTTCCCGGAGACAGGGCCCTAATGAGCAGTTCTTC. Translated, it gives CASSSRRQGPNEQFF.